This T cell receptor beta chain comes out of a study of cytomegalovirus exposure and HLA in healthy donors. Study observations and caveats: It was reportedly the case that the classifier diagnosed cytomegalovirus status with high specificity and sensitivity.

Germline V gene lookup returns CDR1 MNHEY and CDR2 SVGAGI. The CDR3 contains 14 residues. The germline V and J ends were trimmed by 6 bases and 9 bases, with 15 bases remaining between them. As concerns this clone: Antigen specificity is unknown.

TCRdb keeps only in-frame clones here, not all; method: immunoSEQ multiplex PCR. The table records 70,000 to 75,000 clones, approximately 94% of them present only once. This clonotype was obtained from a woman aged 18-29 years in good health and CMV-seropositive. The V and J genes are TRBV6-5 and TRBJ1-6, with D tentatively TRBD1 (6 bases). The sequencing sample was made of PBMCs. The CDR3: CASRPGGRGSPLHF. The CDR3 nucleotides are TGTGCCAGCAGGCCGGGGGGCAGGGGTTCACCCCTCCACTTT.